The entry that follows covers one TCR beta chain sequence. One entry per CDR3 protein results from TCRdb running MiXCR on the RACE reads. Seen here are 42,000 or so distinct CDR3 sequences, around 9% observed once, and the top ten hold approximately 15%. This sample was taken from a study of human T cells and chemical hapten exposure. The J segment lost 3 bases and the V segment lost 4 bases, leaving 8 bases of the junction unmatched. CDR1 is SQVTM, CDR2 ANQGSEA, per germline. The CDR3 runs 14 residues. Time point indicated: patch test 2, 6 weeks after DPC sensitization. Treatment reported: therapeutic diphenylcyclopropenone sensitization with weekly scalp DPC.

The chain has TRBV29-1 and TRBJ2-7, with 8 bases that match TRBD1. The sequence came from a woman between 40 and 50 years old with alopecia areata. Some clones in this sample may be carry-over from other donors' samples. Sequenced material: whole blood, taken in connection with sensitization to the hapten diphenylcyclopropenone (DPC). In DNA form, the CDR3 reads TGCAGCGTTGGCCTAGCAGACAGGGGCTACGAGCAGTACTTC. Amino acids: CSVGLADRGYEQYF.